This paragraph reports one TCR beta chain. Antigen specificity is unknown. 13 Jbeta primers and 60 Vbeta primers were used for the PCR. Assay: immunoSEQ multiplex PCR; the TCRdb copy retains only in-frame clones and omits some. Among more than 80,000 clones listed, around three quarters were seen once. The entry originates in a study of cytomegalovirus exposure and HLA in healthy donors. The trim removed 2 bases at V and 2 bases at J, leaving 5 bases unmatched. The CDR3 runs to 15 residues. From germline, CDR1 is MNHEY and CDR2 SVGAGI. Donors were nominally healthy when sampled, though unrecorded immune exposures were likely. Study-wide results and limits: In a later analysis, V- and J-gene trimming of beta chains associated with a DCLRE1C missense variant, replicated independently. In a later analysis, the majority of CMV-associated beta chains seemingly showed HLA restriction.

Sequences were obtained from PBMCs. The chain links TRBV6-5 to TRBJ2-7; 8 nucleotides match TRBD2. This clonotype was sampled from a boy aged 5 to 17 in good health and CMV-seronegative. Written as DNA, the CDR3 is TGTGCCAGCAGTTACCCGGCGGGAGGCACCTACGAGCAGTACTTC. It is translated as CASSYPAGGTYEQYF.